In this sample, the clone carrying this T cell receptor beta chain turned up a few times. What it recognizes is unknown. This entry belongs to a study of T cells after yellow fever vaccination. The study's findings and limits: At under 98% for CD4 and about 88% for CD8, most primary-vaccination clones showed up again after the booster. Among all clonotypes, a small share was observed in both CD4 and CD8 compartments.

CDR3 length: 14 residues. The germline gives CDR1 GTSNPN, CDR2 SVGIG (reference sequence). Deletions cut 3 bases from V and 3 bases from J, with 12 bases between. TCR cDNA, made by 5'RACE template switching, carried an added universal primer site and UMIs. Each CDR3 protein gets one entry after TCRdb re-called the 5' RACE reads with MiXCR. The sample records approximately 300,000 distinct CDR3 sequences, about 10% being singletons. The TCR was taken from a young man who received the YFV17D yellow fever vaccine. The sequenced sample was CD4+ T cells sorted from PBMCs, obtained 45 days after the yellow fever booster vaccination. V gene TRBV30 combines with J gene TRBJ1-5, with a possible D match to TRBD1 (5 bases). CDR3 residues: CAWRDGHFNQPQHF. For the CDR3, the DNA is TGTGCCTGGAGGGATGGACACTTCAATCAGCCCCAGCATTTT.